The 7 T cell receptor beta chains given below trace back to one sample, sequenced in a study of blood T cell repertoires in COVID-19. Profiling relied on immunoSEQ multiplex PCR, and the TCRdb table lists in-frame clones only, not all of them. The data hold about 180,000 clones, with around 85% observed a single time. Sequencing was performed on PBMCs or T cells enriched from blood (not recorded which). These receptors all stem from a man aged 35 to 55 who had recovered from COVID-19.

The V call is TRBV2, the J call TRBJ1-2; possible D gene TRBD1, 5 bases. V was clipped by 6 bases and J by 4 bases, with 9 bases between them. Germline CDR1 is SNHLY and CDR2 is FYNNEI. The CDR3 is made up of 12 amino acids. Here the CDR3 reads CASRGGGYGYTF. In DNA form, the CDR3 reads TGTGCCAGCAGGGGGGGAGGCTATGGCTACACCTTC.

The chain carries TRBV9 and TRBJ1-4, with D uncertain. Trimming shortened V by 0 bases and J by 5 bases, and 11 bases separated the two germline ends. CDR1 SGDLS and CDR2 YYNGEE come from the germline V gene. The CDR3 is 15 amino acids. CDR3 protein: CASSVGGGSNEKLFF. Written as DNA, the CDR3 is TGTGCCAGCAGCGTAGGAGGTGGGTCGAATGAAAAACTGTTTTTT. Full variable domain (remainder filled in from reference TRBV9 and TRBJ1-4): DSGVTQTPKHLITATGQRVTLRCSPRSGDLSVYWYQQSLDQGLQFLIQYYNGEERAKGNILERFSAQQFPDLHSELNLSSLELGDSALYFCASSVGGGSNEKLFFGSGTQLSVL.

The chain is built from TRBV19 and TRBJ1-1; the D is unclear. The CDR3 is made up of 13 amino acids. V was trimmed by 7 bases and J by 4 bases, leaving 13 bases between them. CDR1 is LNHDA and CDR2 is SQIVND in the germline V gene (reference sequence). This CDR3 is CASKVPAGTEAFF. CDR3 bases: TGTGCCAGTAAAGTCCCCGCGGGCACTGAAGCTTTCTTT.

This clone was seen a few times. The V and J genes are TRBV11-2 and TRBJ2-1, with D perhaps matching TRBD2 (7 bases). Deletions cut 7 bases from V and 7 bases from J, with 17 bases between. Germline lookup yields CDR1 SGHAT and CDR2 FQNNGV. The CDR3 is 14 amino acids. CDR3 DNA: TGTGCCAGCAATTTACCGGGGGGCGGGAATGAGCAGTTCTTC. As protein: CASNLPGGGNEQFF.

The J gene is TRBJ2-7, the V gene TRBV5-6; possible D gene TRBD1, 5 bases. CDR1 SGHDT and CDR2 YYEEEE come from the germline V gene. Trimming shortened V by 4 bases and J by 0 bases, and 11 bases separated the two germline ends. This CDR3 spans 14 amino acids. In DNA form, the CDR3 reads TGTGCCAGCAGCCCAGGGTTATCCTCCTACGAGCAGTACTTC. The encoded protein is CASSPGLSSYEQYF.

J is TRBJ1-4 and V is TRBV19; a possible D gene is TRBD1 (6 bases). The CDR3 extends over 15 amino acids. CDR1 is LNHDA, CDR2 SQIVND, per germline (reference sequence). With 3 bases removed from V and 8 bases from J, the gap between germline ends came to 16 bases. CDR3 nucleotides: TGTGCCAGTAGTATTTTCCCAGGGGCCGGGGAAAAACTGTTTTTT. This gives the protein CASSIFPGAGEKLFF.

The chain recombines TRBV7-6 with TRBJ1-5; D is perhaps TRBD1 (5 bases). In germline, CDR1 is SGHVS, CDR2 FNYEAQ. CDR3 length: 16 residues. The ends were cut back, 0 bases at V and 1 base at J, with 10 bases in the middle. CDR3 sequence: CASSLAPQGSNQPQHF. In nucleotides, the CDR3 is TGTGCCAGCAGCTTAGCCCCGCAGGGAAGCAATCAGCCCCAGCATTTT.